This T cell receptor beta chain was identified during a study of cytomegalovirus exposure and HLA in healthy donors. This clone was seen once. PCR used 60 Vbeta primers and 13 Jbeta primers. The repertoire was sequenced with immunoSEQ multiplex PCR; TCRdb's copy has only in-frame clones and lacks some. The sample has about 94,000 clones; more than 75% are singletons. The CDR3 has 12 residues. Looked up from germline, CDR1 is SGHTA and CDR2 is FQGNSA. Trimming pared 2 bases from V and 3 bases from J, leaving 3 bases between. This receptor was obtained from a woman in her thirties or forties in good health and CMV-seronegative. The chain couples TRBV7-2 to TRBJ2-3; D remains ambiguous. The sequencing sample was made of PBMCs. CDR3 in amino acids: CASSLSTDTQYF. The CDR3 DNA follows: TGTGCCAGCAGCTTATCGACAGATACGCAGTATTTT.